A single sample gave rise to the 31 T cell receptor beta chains below, sequenced in a study of blood T cells in healthy people across ages. A second about 7 to 12 cycle PCR used barcoded and J-beta primers. TCRdb used MiXCR to reprocess the 5' RACE reads, holding one entry per CDR3 protein. The sample holds 1.8 million or so distinct CDR3 sequences, roughly two fifths seen once. The sequencing sample was made of blood. The receptors originated from a human donor in good health.

With regard to this clonotype: The junction does not match germline at one end; this may be a read error. This chain links TRBV5-1 with TRBJ2-1; 11 nucleotides agree with TRBD2. Germline V lookup: CDR1 SGHRS, CDR2 YFSETQ. The length of the CDR3 is 16 residues. In DNA, the CDR3 is TGCGTCAGCAGCTTGGTTAGCGGGGGGGCGTTGAATGAGCAGTTCTTC. It specifies CVSSLVSGGALNEQFF. Full variable domain (rest looked up from reference TRBV5-1 and TRBJ2-1): KAGVTQTPRYLIKTRGQQVTLSCSPISGHRSVSWYQQTPGQGLQFLFEYFSETQRNKGNFPGRFSGRQFSNSRSEMNVSTLELGDSALYLCVSSLVSGGALNEQFFGPGTRLTVL.

This clonotype occurred once. The chain combines TRBV7-7 with TRBJ2-3; D is unclear. CDR1 is SSHAT and CDR2 is FNYEAQ in the germline V gene (reference sequence). CDR3 length: 14 amino acids. The V end was cut by 5 bases, the J end by 3 bases, with 12 bases between. CDR3 amino acids: CASSPFPDTDTQYF. The DNA of the CDR3 is TGTGCCAGCAGCCCTTTTCCCGATACAGATACGCAGTATTTT.

In regard to this clonotype: The junction departs from the called germline gene at one end, perhaps through a read error. The DNA of the CDR3 is TGTGCCAGCTCTCATGACAATGGGCAGTTCTTC. It is translated as CASSHDNGQFF. V and J are TRBV18 and TRBJ2-1; D is unclear. The CDR3 loop spans 11 amino acids. Germline V lookup: CDR1 KGHSH, CDR2 LQKENI.

This clonotype was detected only a few times. V gene TRBV7-8 combines with J gene TRBJ2-5; 15 bases line up with TRBD2. The CDR3 length is 18 residues. With 5 bases clipped from V and 6 bases from J, the junction kept 13 bases outside the gene matches. Germline CDR1 reads SGHVS; CDR2 reads FQNEAQ. The CDR3 reads CASSTGLAGGSNLQTQYF. The CDR3 nucleotides read TGTGCCAGCAGCACGGGACTAGCGGGGGGATCGAACCTGCAGACCCAGTACTTC.

This clonotype was seen ten or more times. J is TRBJ2-5 and V is TRBV7-8; TRBD2 matches 9 bases. The CDR3 covers 15 residues. The ends lost 2 bases at V and 2 bases at J; junction bases unmatched: 3. CDR1 and CDR2 (germline): SGHVS, FQNEAQ. CDR3 bases: TGTGCCAGCAGCTTACAAGGACTAGCGCAAGAGACCCAGTACTTC. Translation: CASSLQGLAQETQYF.

This clonotype was counted between two and nine times. The J gene is TRBJ2-6, the V gene TRBV28, with D unresolved. The CDR3 consists of 18 residues. Germline values: CDR1 MDHEN, CDR2 SYDVKM. Trimming took off 7 bases at V and 4 bases at J, with 23 bases between the two ends. CDR3 DNA: TGTGCCAGCACTCCCACGGAGATGGGCTCCCGGGGGGCCAACGTCCTGACTTTC. As protein: CASTPTEMGSRGANVLTF.

The chain has TRBV24-1 and TRBJ1-1, with D possibly TRBD1 on 5 matching bases. The length of the CDR3 is 16 residues. V was cut by 4 bases and J by 4 bases, with 18 bases left in between. The germline gives CDR1 KGHDR, CDR2 SFDVKD. CDR3 DNA: TGTGCCACCAGTGACTCCGACATGGGGCGGAGCACTGAAGCTTTCTTT. Protein: CATSDSDMGRSTEAFF.

CDR3: CASSLASGQGRYNEQFF. CDR3 sequence (DNA): TGTGCCAGCAGTTTAGCGTCGGGACAGGGACGTTACAATGAGCAGTTCTTC. V gene TRBV12-3 or TRBV12-4 combines with J gene TRBJ2-1, with 9 bases lining up with TRBD1. J gave up 4 bases and V 0 bases, and 7 bases lay outside the gene matches. CDR3 length: 17 residues.

The chain employs TRBV4-1 and TRBJ1-1, with D unresolved. The CDR3 length is 15 residues. From germline, CDR1 is MGHRA and CDR2 YSYEKL. V lost 5 bases and J lost 0, with 13 bases in between. CDR3 region: CASSSHLELNTEAFF. The CDR3, as DNA: TGCGCCAGCAGCTCTCACCTAGAGTTGAACACTGAAGCTTTCTTT.

The chain recombines TRBV7-2 with TRBJ2-3; 9 bases agree with TRBD2. The CDR3 consists of 17 residues. J lost 2 bases, V lost 2 bases, and 8 bases had no gene match. From germline, CDR1 is SGHTA and CDR2 FQGNSA. This CDR3 is CASSLRVAGDFTDTQYF. The CDR3 DNA follows: TGTGCCAGCAGCTTACGGGTAGCGGGGGACTTCACAGATACGCAGTATTTT.

This clonotype has just a few counts. This chain links TRBV24-1 with TRBJ1-4, with D tentatively TRBD1 (5 bases). This CDR3 has 16 amino acids. V lost 3 bases to trimming and J lost 5 bases, with 15 bases between them. Germline V lookup: CDR1 KGHDR, CDR2 SFDVKD. The CDR3 spells CATSDPGGAGNEKLFF. The CDR3 region has the DNA TGTGCCACCAGTGATCCCGGAGGCGCAGGGAATGAAAAACTGTTTTTT.

The CDR3 loop reads CASSLRDTGELFF. For the CDR3, the DNA is TGTGCCAGCAGCCTACGTGATACCGGGGAGCTGTTTTTT. This rearrangement joins TRBV7-2 to TRBJ2-2, with D hard to call. This CDR3 has 13 amino acids. V was trimmed by 5 bases and J by 5 bases, leaving 9 bases between them. CDR1 SGHTA and CDR2 FQGNSA come from the germline V gene.

The chain combines TRBV7-2 with TRBJ2-5; D call uncertain. Germline CDR1 is SGHTA and CDR2 is FQGNSA. V was trimmed by 6 bases and J by 2 bases, leaving 10 bases between them. The CDR3 totals 13 residues. The CDR3 bases are TGTGCCAGCAGTTCTGACTGGCAAGAGACCCAGTACTTC. Residues: CASSSDWQETQYF.

This clonotype occurred once. The V call is TRBV6-6, the J call TRBJ1-5; 7 bases map to TRBD1. Germline values: CDR1 MNHNY, CDR2 SVGAGI (reference sequence). Germline trimming cut 5 bases from V and 5 bases from J; bases unmatched to any gene: 9. The CDR3 totals 15 residues. Here the CDR3 reads CASSRQGLGDQPQHF. The CDR3 nucleotides read TGTGCCAGCAGTCGACAGGGCCTGGGCGATCAGCCCCAGCATTTT.

V usage is TRBV18 and J usage is TRBJ2-7; tentatively, D is TRBD2 (5 bases). The CDR3 totals 14 residues. Per the germline V gene, CDR1 is KGHSH and CDR2 is LQKENI. Trimming removed 4 bases from V and 7 bases from J, with 17 bases in between. For the CDR3, the DNA is TGTGCCAGCTCACAATCCGGGGATCGGGGAGAGCAGTACTTC. It translates to CASSQSGDRGEQYF.

The V gene is TRBV12-3 or TRBV12-4, the J gene TRBJ1-2, with D perhaps matching TRBD1 (6 bases). Trimming left V 1 base short and J 6 bases short, with 12 bases between. This CDR3 has 14 amino acids. The CDR3 DNA follows: TGTGCCAGCAGTTTAGGGGGGCGCTTGCATGGCTACACCTTC. Translated, it gives CASSLGGRLHGYTF.

The V and J genes are TRBV20-1 and TRBJ2-5; no reliable D call. The V end lost 0 bases, the J end lost 2 bases, and 7 bases lay between the germline ends. There are 13 residues in the CDR3. CDR1 and CDR2 (germline): DFQATT, SNEGSKA (reference sequence). CDR3 protein: CSARDAGQETQYF. The CDR3 DNA reads TGCAGTGCTAGAGATGCAGGTCAAGAGACCCAGTACTTC.

The V gene is TRBV6-6, the J gene TRBJ2-1; TRBD1 agrees at 7 bases. The CDR3 consists of 15 residues. Germline lookup yields CDR1 MNHNY and CDR2 SVGAGI (reference sequence). Trimming cost V 6 bases and J 5 bases; bases outside gene matches: 10. The CDR3 region is CASRRDRVGNNEQFF. The DNA for the CDR3 is TGTGCCAGCAGGAGAGACAGGGTGGGAAACAATGAGCAGTTCTTC.

This sequence joins TRBV2 and TRBJ1-2; 8 bases map to TRBD1. Trimming took 4 bases from V and 5 from J; bases not matched to a gene: 9. Germline V gene sequence: CDR1 SNHLY, CDR2 FYNNEI. The CDR3 totals 15 residues. The CDR3 region is CASSGERQGAYGYTF. CDR3 sequence (DNA): TGTGCCAGCAGTGGGGAGCGTCAGGGGGCGTATGGCTACACCTTC.

V is TRBV19 and J is TRBJ1-4; D not resolved. The CDR3 spans 15 residues. V lost 3 bases to trimming and J lost 5 bases, with 13 bases between them. The V gene's germline CDR1 is LNHDA and CDR2 SQIVND (reference sequence). The CDR3 loop reads CASSIIKEFNEKLFF. The CDR3 DNA reads as TGTGCCAGTAGTATTATAAAAGAATTCAATGAAAAACTGTTTTTT.

The genes are TRBV5-6 and TRBJ2-6; D unresolved. The CDR3 loop spans 15 amino acids. The V end was cut by 1 base, the J end by 0 bases, with 5 bases between. CDR1 is SGHDT, CDR2 YYEEEE, per germline. CDR3 nucleotides: TGTGCCAGCAGCTTGTTCCTCTCTGGGGCCAACGTCCTGACTTTC. Translated, it gives CASSLFLSGANVLTF.

The rearrangement uses TRBV15 and TRBJ2-5, with 11 bases matching TRBD2. The CDR3 spans 13 residues. Per germline, CDR1 LNHNV and CDR2 YYDKDF (reference sequence). This CDR3 reads CAGSGGAGETQYF. The CDR3 DNA reads as TGTGCGGGTAGCGGGGGGGCCGGGGAGACCCAGTACTTC.

The rearrangement uses TRBV19 and TRBJ2-5, with 9 positions matching TRBD1. Germline loops: CDR1 LNHDA, CDR2 SQIVND (reference sequence). The J segment lost 0 bases and the V segment lost 4 bases, leaving 6 bases of the junction unmatched. The CDR3 covers 16 residues. CDR3 sequence (DNA): TGTGCCAGTAGTAGTCGGACAGGGGCGAACCAAGAGACCCAGTACTTC. As protein: CASSSRTGANQETQYF.

The rearrangement uses TRBV7-8 and TRBJ2-5; 7 bases match TRBD1. Judging by the DNA end, TRBJ2-7 fits better; the J call may be wrong. The germline V gene encodes CDR1 SGHVS and CDR2 FQNEAQ. CDR3 size: 14 residues. CDR3 protein: CASSTHTTGIEQYF. The CDR3 DNA reads as TGTGCCAGCAGCACACACACGACAGGGATCGAGCAGTACTTC.

This clonotype was observed a few times. The rearrangement uses TRBV20-1 and TRBJ1-1, with 9 bases aligning to TRBD1. There are 14 residues in the CDR3. The ends lost 8 bases at V and 0 bases at J; junction bases unmatched: 7. Per the germline V gene, CDR1 is DFQATT and CDR2 is SNEGSKA (reference sequence). The CDR3 is CSYDGQGMNTEAFF. CDR3 in DNA: TGCAGTTACGACGGACAGGGGATGAACACTGAAGCTTTCTTT.

The V gene is TRBV25-1, the J gene TRBJ1-5; 8 nucleotides line up with TRBD1. The CDR3 spans 13 residues. V shed 6 bases, J shed 9 bases, and the junction held 7 bases outside the gene matches. CDR1 and CDR2 (germline): MGHDK, SYGVNS. The CDR3 loop reads CASRDRGVGPQHF. In nucleotides, the CDR3 is TGTGCCAGCAGAGACAGGGGAGTGGGGCCCCAGCATTTT.

The rearrangement uses TRBV12-3 or TRBV12-4 and TRBJ2-7; D remains unclear. V was shortened by 6 bases and J by 4 bases, with 10 bases between the two germline ends. CDR3 length equals 12 residues. CDR3 DNA sequence: TGTGCCAGCAGGCAAAACGGATACGAGCAGTACTTC. Residues: CASRQNGYEQYF.

The chain is built from TRBV5-1 and TRBJ2-4, with D possibly matching TRBD1 (6 bases). V lost 4 bases and J 1 base, leaving 15 bases between the germline ends. In germline, CDR1 is SGHRS, CDR2 YFSETQ. This CDR3 has 16 amino acids. CDR3 residues: CASSPGKGDAKNIQYF. As DNA, the CDR3 is TGCGCCAGCAGCCCAGGCAAGGGGGACGCCAAAAACATTCAGTACTTC.

This chain joins TRBV7-3 and TRBJ1-2; D not resolved. The CDR3 runs to 16 residues. Germline-derived CDR1 and CDR2 are SGHTA and FQGTGA. The V end lost 1 base, the J end lost 7 bases, and 19 bases lay between the germline ends. This chain's CDR3 is CASSLNGDGVEGGYTF. CDR3 nucleotides: TGTGCCAGCAGCTTAAACGGAGACGGAGTCGAGGGTGGCTACACCTTC.

This clonotype was seen only a few times. The V and J genes are TRBV6-4 and TRBJ2-5; 14 nucleotides agree with TRBD2. Per germline, CDR1 MRHNA and CDR2 SNTAGT. This CDR3 comprises 16 residues. After removal of 5 bases from V and 0 bases from J, the junction contained 2 bases not matched to a gene. DNA of the CDR3: TGTGCCAGCAGTTGGACTAGCGGGAGGTACCAAGAGACCCAGTACTTC. This gives the protein CASSWTSGRYQETQYF.

The V and J genes are TRBV7-2 and TRBJ2-5, with a tentative D call TRBD2 (7 bases). The CDR3 has 13 residues. Germline-derived CDR1 and CDR2 are SGHTA and FQGNSA. Trimming removed 4 bases from V and 7 bases from J, with 13 bases in between. CDR3 DNA: TGTGCCAGCAGCTACAGGGAGGGGGGGACCCAGTACTTC. Its protein product is CASSYREGGTQYF.